Below, 20 T cell receptor beta chains from the same sample are listed, as sequenced in a study of blood T cell repertoires in COVID-19. Libraries were prepared by immunoSEQ multiplex PCR; TCRdb keeps only in-frame clonotypes and omits some of them. The sample consists of 150,000 to 200,000 clones, approximately 86% of them appearing once. The material sequenced was peripheral blood. The receptors here all came from a man aged 50-60 years with active or convalescent COVID-19.

The gene calls are TRBV18 and TRBJ2-3; D is unclear. The germline V and J ends were trimmed by 0 bases and 0 bases, with 16 bases remaining between them. Germline V gene lookup returns CDR1 KGHSH and CDR2 LQKENI. The CDR3 length is 18 residues. The CDR3 protein is CASSPPTPRGSSTDTQYF. CDR3 bases: TGTGCCAGCTCACCACCGACGCCCAGAGGTTCGAGCACAGATACGCAGTATTTT.

The chain employs TRBV7-2 and TRBJ2-1; a weak D match, TRBD2 (5 bases). The germline V gene has CDR1 SGHTA and CDR2 FQGNSA. The length of the CDR3 is 13 residues. V lost 4 bases and J lost 4, with 8 bases in between. The CDR3 DNA follows: TGTGCCAGCAGCTCGACGGGATACAATGAGCAGTTCTTC. This encodes CASSSTGYNEQFF.

The genes are TRBV7-2 and TRBJ2-2; TRBD2 agrees at 11 bases. The CDR3 runs 16 residues. V dropped 4 bases and J dropped 5; count of bases not matched to a gene: 6. CDR1 is SGHTA, CDR2 FQGNSA, per germline. CDR3 bases: TGTGCCAGCAGCTCCCGACTAGCGGGGTTAACCGGGGAGCTGTTTTTT. Translated, it gives CASSSRLAGLTGELFF.

This sequence joins TRBV5-1 and TRBJ2-1; 7 nucleotides match TRBD2. Trimming at V came to 1 base and at J to 0 bases, leaving 4 bases not matched to a gene. The germline gives CDR1 SGHRS, CDR2 YFSETQ. The CDR3 runs to 16 residues. CDR3 loop: CASSLTSVSSYNEQFF. The CDR3 DNA sequence: TGCGCCAGCAGCTTGACTAGCGTGAGCTCCTACAATGAGCAGTTCTTC.

This clone was counted only a few times. J is TRBJ1-2 and V is TRBV27, with 9 positions matching TRBD1. This CDR3 has 15 residues. V lost 6 bases to trimming and J lost 2 bases; unmatched junction nucleotides: 7. Germline V gives CDR1 MNHEY, CDR2 SMNVEV (reference sequence). The CDR3 coding sequence is TGTGCCAGCAGGCCTTCCGGGACAGGGAACTATGGCTACACCTTC. This gives the protein CASRPSGTGNYGYTF.

This rearrangement joins TRBV10-3 to TRBJ2-3; 9 bases align to TRBD2. The CDR3 runs to 14 residues. Trimming at V came to 10 bases and at J to 2 bases, leaving 7 bases not matched to a gene. The germline gives CDR1 ENHRY, CDR2 SYGVKD. The CDR3 protein is CATALAGATDTQYF. The CDR3 nucleotides are TGTGCCACCGCCTTAGCGGGAGCCACAGATACGCAGTATTTT.

This clone appeared a few times. The chain joins TRBV5-1 to TRBJ1-1; no definite D call. Germline V lookup: CDR1 SGHRS, CDR2 YFSETQ. V dropped 3 bases and J dropped 0 bases, with 9 bases sitting between them. The CDR3 has 14 residues. CDR3 DNA: TGCGCCAGCAGCTCCAGGAACATGAACACTGAAGCTTTCTTT. The encoded protein is CASSSRNMNTEAFF.

The rearrangement joins TRBV3-1 (or the pseudogene TRBV3-2) to TRBJ1-2; no clear D gene. The CDR3 covers 14 residues. Deletions cut 1 base from V and 4 bases from J, with 10 bases between. Germline CDR1 is LGHDT and CDR2 is YNNKEL (reference sequence). The CDR3 loop reads CASSQGVTGYGYTF. The CDR3 region has the DNA TGTGCCAGCAGCCAAGGGGTCACGGGCTATGGCTACACCTTC.

This rearrangement joins TRBV30 to TRBJ1-5; D is ambiguous. The germline V and J ends were trimmed by 2 bases and 2 bases, with 7 bases remaining between them. Germline V gene data show CDR1 as GTSNPN and CDR2 as SVGIG (reference sequence). The CDR3 consists of 13 residues. The chain's CDR3 is CAWSSQGNQPQHF. In nucleotides, the CDR3 is TGTGCCTGGAGTTCGCAGGGCAATCAGCCCCAGCATTTT.

The V call is TRBV11-3, the J call TRBJ2-1; tentatively, D is TRBD2 (6 bases). The V gene lost 3 bases and the J gene lost 2 bases, with 11 bases spanning the gap. CDR1 and CDR2 (germline): SGHNT, YENEEA. The CDR3 runs to 15 residues. CDR3 nucleotide sequence: TGTGCCAGCAGCTTCCGGGACTCGGCCTACAATGAGCAGTTCTTC. Translated, it gives CASSFRDSAYNEQFF.

There are a few counts of this clone. The J gene is TRBJ1-4, the V gene TRBV3-1 (or the pseudogene TRBV3-2), with a possible D match to TRBD1 (5 bases). V gave up 1 base and J gave up 3 bases, with 15 bases separating them. Germline values: CDR1 LGHDT, CDR2 YNNKEL (reference sequence). The CDR3 covers 17 residues. The CDR3 nucleotides read TGTGCCAGCAGCCAAGGTTGGGCAGGGCTATCTAATGAAAAACTGTTTTTT. This encodes CASSQGWAGLSNEKLFF.

The chain is built from TRBV7-9 and TRBJ1-4, with 8 bases matching TRBD1. Losses at the gene ends were 5 bases for V and 8 bases for J; bases not matched to a gene: 7. From germline, CDR1 is SEHNR and CDR2 FQNEAQ (reference sequence). CDR3 length: 14 residues. CDR3: CASSRGQDKEKLFF. CDR3 in DNA: TGTGCCAGCAGCCGGGGACAGGATAAAGAAAAACTGTTTTTT.

The chain links TRBV7-2 to TRBJ2-1; 9 bases agree with TRBD2. The CDR3 is 14 amino acids. The V gene's germline CDR1 is SGHTA and CDR2 FQGNSA. After removal of 1 base from V and 6 bases from J, the junction contained 1 base not matched to a gene. CDR3 sequence: CASSLGGGANEQFF. The CDR3 DNA follows: TGTGCCAGCAGCTTAGGCGGGGGGGCCAATGAGCAGTTCTTC.

The V call is TRBV29-1, the J call TRBJ2-1; possibly TRBD1 for D (6 bases). The CDR3 length is 12 residues. CDR1 and CDR2 (germline): SQVTM, ANQGSEA. The CDR3, as DNA: TGCACCACGATGTCTCAGGGGAATGAGCAGTTCTTC. Encoded protein: CTTMSQGNEQFF.

J is TRBJ2-3 and V is TRBV2; 10 bases align to TRBD2. The CDR3 extends over 15 amino acids. V gave up 5 bases and J gave up 0 bases; unmatched junction bases: 2. Germline loops: CDR1 SNHLY, CDR2 FYNNEI. Written as DNA, the CDR3 is TGTGCCAGCAGTCTTAGCGGGGGGAGCACAGATACGCAGTATTTT. It specifies CASSLSGGSTDTQYF.

The chain couples TRBV6-5 to TRBJ1-5, with D hard to call. CDR1 is MNHEY, CDR2 SVGAGI, per germline. The CDR3 runs to 13 residues. V gave up 6 bases and J gave up 5 bases, with 11 bases separating them. The CDR3: CASSRGNYQPQHF. CDR3 sequence (DNA): TGTGCCAGCAGCCGGGGTAATTATCAGCCCCAGCATTTT.

In its sample, this clone was seen a few times. The chain employs TRBV28 and TRBJ1-1; perhaps TRBD1 as D (6 bases). Germline V CDR1 and CDR2: MDHEN, SYDVKM. V was pared by 4 bases and J by 0 bases, with 15 bases between. CDR3 size: 16 residues. CDR3 in amino acids: CASSSTRTAMNTEAFF. CDR3 nucleotides: TGTGCCAGCAGTTCCACGCGGACAGCCATGAACACTGAAGCTTTCTTT.

The chain recombines TRBV18 with TRBJ1-2; D gene uncertain. Germline V gene lookup returns CDR1 KGHSH and CDR2 LQKENI. The CDR3 consists of 13 residues. The V end was cut by 3 bases, the J end by 8 bases, with 13 bases between. CDR3 DNA: TGTGCCAGCTCACCGGGTCGGGAGGGCGGCTACACCTTC. Encoded protein: CASSPGREGGYTF.

The chain has TRBV4-2 and TRBJ1-2; 9 bases agree with TRBD1. This CDR3 region has 15 residues. After removal of 3 bases from V and 2 bases from J, the junction contained 4 bases not matched to a gene. Germline CDR1 LGHNA, CDR2 YNFKEQ. CDR3 bases: TGTGCCAGCAGCCAGGGGGACAGGGACAACTATGGCTACACCTTC. It encodes CASSQGDRDNYGYTF.

The V gene is TRBV18, the J gene TRBJ2-7; TRBD1 aligns across 8 bases. Germline CDR1 KGHSH, CDR2 LQKENI. The CDR3 extends over 14 amino acids. The ends lost 3 bases at V and 2 bases at J; junction bases unmatched: 3. This CDR3 reads CASSPRGQAYEQYF. The DNA of the CDR3 is TGTGCCAGCTCACCTCGGGGACAGGCCTACGAGCAGTACTTC.